The T cell receptor beta chain under discussion was sequenced for a study of OX40 agonist ivuxolimab in advanced cancers. About the research overall: Those enrolled were 80% to 85% male, with a mean age of around 55 years and ages from roughly 23 to 79. The study reported partial responses in three patients: one hepatocellular carcinoma, two cutaneous melanoma. Study-level results: Also showing low normalized T-cell clonal expansion were some of the nonresponders.

Clones were read by immunoSEQ multiplex PCR, and TCRdb kept only the in-frame ones, dropping some. This sample has approximately 77,000 clones, with just under 85% found just once. Regarding this clone: No antigen is known for it. The same CDR3 can be traced to other DNA sequences in this sample.

V was shortened by 0 bases and J by 2 bases, with 4 bases between the two germline ends. Germline V gene lookup returns CDR1 SGHRS and CDR2 YFSETQ. The CDR3 loop spans 13 amino acids. The material sequenced was CD4+ or CD8+ T cells sorted from blood, taken in a trial of the OX40 agonist ivuxolimab. The TCR originated in an adult with an advanced solid tumor such as melanoma, head and neck, liver or kidney cancer. The V gene is TRBV5-1, the J gene TRBJ2-3, with unresolved D. The chain's CDR3 is CASSLELTDTQYF. CDR3 nucleotides: TGCGCCAGCAGCTTGGAACTCACAGATACGCAGTATTTT.